The T cell receptor beta chain under discussion was sequenced for a study of T cell responses to AZD1222 COVID-19 vaccine. General observations from the study: White British donors predominated, females outnumbered males, and clonal diversity was possibly underestimated.

Data came from immunoSEQ multiplex PCR; TCRdb stores just in-frame clones and leaves some out. The data contain approximately 140,000 clones, 85% to 95% of them singletons. As to this clone: Its antigen is unknown.

Sequencing used peripheral blood, obtained on day 0 of MenACWY control vaccination. The clonotype originates from an adult in good health.

This chain's CDR3 is CASSLVYRPDSPLHF. The CDR3 nucleotides are TGTGCCAGCAGCTTAGTTTACAGACCGGATTCACCCCTCCACTTT. The chain combines TRBV7-2 with TRBJ1-6; D is ambiguous. V shed 1 base and J shed 8 bases, with 12 bases lying between them. The CDR3 runs 15 residues. CDR1 and CDR2 (germline): SGHTA, FQGNSA. The whole variable domain, remainder taken from reference TRBV7-2 and TRBJ1-6, is GAGVSQSPSNKVTEKGKDVELRCDPISGHTALYWYRQSLGQGLEFLIYFQGNSAPDKSGLPSDRFSAERTGGSVSTLTIQRTQQEDSAVYLCASSLVYRPDSPLHFGNGTRLTVT.